Each of the 20 T cell receptor beta chains below was sequenced from the same sample in a study of OX40 agonist ivuxolimab in advanced cancers. Clones were read by immunoSEQ multiplex PCR, and TCRdb kept only the in-frame ones, dropping some. The table shows 40,000 to 45,000 clones, with 80% to 90% occurring only once. The starting material was CD4+ or CD8+ T cells sorted from blood, obtained in a trial of the OX40 agonist ivuxolimab. These receptors all stem from an adult with an advanced solid tumor such as melanoma, head and neck, liver or kidney cancer.

The chain carries TRBV11-2 and TRBJ2-3; 11 bases align to TRBD2. The CDR3 length is 17 residues. The V gene's germline CDR1 is SGHAT and CDR2 FQNNGV. With V trimmed by 2 bases and J by 6 bases, 10 bases remained unmatched. The DNA of the CDR3 is TGTGCCAGCAGCTTATCTAGCGGGGGGTCTAAGCGGGATACGCAGTATTTT. Translated, it gives CASSLSSGGSKRDTQYF.

The J gene is TRBJ1-2, the V gene TRBV7-3; D possibly corresponds to TRBD1 (5 bases). CDR1 SGHTA and CDR2 FQGTGA come from the germline V gene. The V and J ends lost 5 bases and 7 bases respectively, with 17 bases between them. The CDR3 extends over 14 amino acids. CDR3 amino acids: CASSPSGGFGGYTF. DNA of the CDR3: TGTGCCAGCAGCCCTTCGGGGGGATTTGGTGGCTACACCTTC.

A single count supports this clone. The chain recombines TRBV4-1 with TRBJ2-2; D gene ambiguous. Trimming removed 3 bases at V and 1 base at J, with 6 bases between. Per germline, CDR1 MGHRA and CDR2 YSYEKL. The CDR3 is made up of 14 amino acids. The CDR3 loop reads CASSHRQNTGELFF. DNA of the CDR3: TGCGCCAGCAGCCACCGACAGAACACCGGGGAGCTGTTTTTT.

The rearrangement links TRBV6-6 to TRBJ2-1; no reliable D call. V was cut by 7 bases and J by 5 bases, with 18 bases left in between. Germline lookup yields CDR1 MNHNY and CDR2 SVGAGI (reference sequence). The CDR3 is 15 residues long. In DNA form, the CDR3 reads TGTGCCAGCACCATCGGTCTTTTCGTCGACAATGAGCAGTTCTTC. Its protein is CASTIGLFVDNEQFF.

This clone was seen only once. The chain couples TRBV4-3 to TRBJ1-1; TRBD1 aligns across 7 bases. The V segment lost 0 bases and the J segment 4 bases; nucleotides outside the gene matches: 5. Germline lookup yields CDR1 LGHNA and CDR2 YSLEER. This CDR3 spans 15 amino acids. The CDR3 loop reads CASSQEGRGVTEAFF. In nucleotides, the CDR3 is TGCGCCAGCAGCCAAGAGGGCAGGGGGGTCACTGAAGCTTTCTTT.

This clone was counted between two and nine times. V is TRBV30 and J is TRBJ1-2; TRBD1 aligns across 9 bases. The CDR3 runs 16 residues. V trimming: 1 base; J trimming: 7 bases; junction bases outside the gene matches: 13. Germline V gene data show CDR1 as GTSNPN and CDR2 as SVGIG (reference sequence). CDR3 sequence: CAWSDDRDRVDSGYTF. The DNA for the CDR3 is TGTGCCTGGAGTGACGACCGGGACAGGGTCGACTCTGGCTACACCTTC.

CDR3 DNA: TGTGCTAGTGGTCGCGGGAGGGATCAAGAGACCCAGTACTTC. Encoded protein: CASGRGRDQETQYF. V gene TRBV12-5 combines with J gene TRBJ2-5; the match to TRBD2 covers 9 bases. The CDR3 spans 14 residues. CDR1 is LGHNT, CDR2 FRNRAP, per germline. V shed 5 bases, J shed 2 bases, and the junction held 3 bases outside the gene matches. The entire variable domain, with the rest obtained from reference TRBV12-5 and TRBJ2-5, is as follows: DARVTQTPRHKVTEMGQEVTMRCQPILGHNTVFWYRQTMMQGLELLAYFRNRAPLDDSGMPKDRFSAEMPDATLATLKIQPSEPRDSAVYFCASGRGRDQETQYFGPGTRLLVL.

Only a few counts were recorded for this clone. Here the CDR3 reads CASSFGWNQPQHF. CDR3 coding DNA: TGTGCCAGCAGCTTCGGCTGGAATCAGCCCCAGCATTTT. The chain carries TRBV7-9 and TRBJ1-5; D not resolved. The V gene lost 3 bases and the J gene lost 4 bases, with 7 bases spanning the gap. The CDR3 consists of 13 residues. Germline CDR1 is SEHNR and CDR2 is FQNEAQ (reference sequence).

The V gene is TRBV2, the J gene TRBJ2-3, with TRBD2 matching 12 bases. The J segment lost 6 bases and the V segment lost 2 bases, leaving 6 bases of the junction unmatched. CDR1 and CDR2 from the germline V gene are SNHLY and FYNNEI. This CDR3 comprises 16 residues. CDR3 DNA: TGTGCCAGCAGTGAATCTAGCGGGGGGGCCAGGGATACGCAGTATTTT. It specifies CASSESSGGARDTQYF.

V and J are TRBV9 and TRBJ2-3, with D tentatively TRBD2 (5 bases). From germline, CDR1 is SGDLS and CDR2 YYNGEE. The CDR3 runs 15 residues. Trimming left V 6 bases short and J 2 bases short, with 16 bases between. The CDR3 loop is CASNMRGSDTDTQYF. For the CDR3, the DNA is TGTGCCAGCAACATGAGAGGGAGTGACACAGATACGCAGTATTTT.

The CDR3 reads CASGPERGRTEAFF. In DNA form, the CDR3 reads TGTGCTAGTGGCCCCGAACGGGGGAGGACTGAAGCTTTCTTT. The chain combines TRBV12-5 with TRBJ1-1; D is possibly TRBD1 (5 bases). The germline CDR1 and CDR2 sequences are LGHNT and FRNRAP. Trimming removed 6 bases from V and 5 bases from J, with 16 bases in between. The CDR3 contains 14 residues.

The chain carries TRBV9 and TRBJ2-2; TRBD1 is a possible D gene (7 bases). V was trimmed by 4 bases and J by 2 bases, leaving 21 bases between them. CDR1 SGDLS and CDR2 YYNGEE come from the germline V gene. CDR3 length: 18 amino acids. The CDR3 protein is CASSPYGARGANTGELFF. In DNA form, the CDR3 reads TGTGCCAGCAGCCCCTACGGGGCCAGGGGGGCTAACACCGGGGAGCTGTTTTTT.

The chain links TRBV14 to TRBJ2-1; maybe TRBD2 (6 bases). The V and J ends lost 5 bases and 1 base respectively, with 12 bases between them. The germline CDR1 and CDR2 sequences are SGHDN and FVKESK. The CDR3 is made up of 15 amino acids. The CDR3 DNA reads as TGTGCCAGCAGCTTTGGTGGGGGGTCCTACAATGAGCAGTTCTTC. Its protein product is CASSFGGGSYNEQFF.

By sample share, this clone is medium-sized. The chain is built from TRBV27 and TRBJ1-6; the D is unclear. Per the germline V gene, CDR1 is MNHEY and CDR2 is SMNVEV (reference sequence). This CDR3 region has 14 residues. Trimming shortened V by 2 bases and J by 7 bases, and 9 bases separated the two germline ends. CDR3 coding DNA: TGTGCCAGCAGTTTAAGTAGAGGGAATTCACCCCTCCACTTT. It codes for CASSLSRGNSPLHF.

This chain uses TRBV6-4 with TRBJ1-1, with 9 bases matching TRBD1. There are 15 residues in the CDR3. V lost 5 bases to trimming and J lost 8 bases; unmatched junction nucleotides: 12. Germline V CDR1 and CDR2: MRHNA, SNTAGT. Here the CDR3 DNA reads TGTGCCAGCAGTCCCCGGACAGGGGCCTACAGGGAAGCTTTCTTT. It yields the protein CASSPRTGAYREAFF.

J is TRBJ2-7 and V is TRBV7-9; D is perhaps TRBD1 (8 bases). Trimming cost V 5 bases and J 6 bases, with 14 bases left between them. CDR1 SEHNR and CDR2 FQNEAQ come from the germline V gene (reference sequence). The length of the CDR3 is 13 residues. CDR3 coding DNA: TGTGCCAGCAGCACAGGGGGGGGCCTCGAGCAGTACTTC. Amino acid sequence: CASSTGGGLEQYF.

The V call is TRBV11-2, the J call TRBJ2-1, with TRBD2 as a possible D gene (5 bases). The CDR3 is 16 amino acids. Per the germline V gene, CDR1 is SGHAT and CDR2 is FQNNGV. Between the trimmed V and J ends, which lost 6 bases and 2 bases, there was a span of 17 bases. As DNA, the CDR3 is TGTGCCAGCAGACCCCCCCGGACTCCCGCCTACAATGAGCAGTTCTTC. This encodes CASRPPRTPAYNEQFF.

This rearrangement joins TRBV29-1 to TRBJ2-7; no firm D call. V was trimmed by 7 bases and J by 0 bases, leaving 13 bases between them. This CDR3 spans 13 amino acids. CDR1 SQVTM and CDR2 ANQGSEA come from the germline V gene. CDR3 coding DNA: TGCAGCGCCACCGGACGGTACTCCTACGAGCAGTACTTC. It translates to CSATGRYSYEQYF.

DNA of the CDR3: TGTGCCAGTACCATCGGACTAGCGATCACAGATACGCAGTATTTT. Amino acids: CASTIGLAITDTQYF. The chain recombines TRBV19 with TRBJ2-3; 9 nucleotides align to TRBD2. This CDR3 has 15 amino acids. V shed 7 bases and J 2 bases; nucleotides not matched to a gene: 7. Germline CDR1 reads LNHDA; CDR2 reads SQIVND (reference sequence).

The chain combines TRBV27 with TRBJ1-6; TRBD1 agrees at 7 bases. The CDR3 extends over 16 amino acids. Germline V CDR1 and CDR2: MNHEY, SMNVEV (reference sequence). With V trimmed by 7 bases and J by 8 bases, 14 bases remained unmatched. The CDR3 protein is CASKGQFDWGDSPLHF. The CDR3 DNA sequence: TGTGCCAGCAAGGGACAGTTTGACTGGGGGGATTCACCCCTCCACTTT.